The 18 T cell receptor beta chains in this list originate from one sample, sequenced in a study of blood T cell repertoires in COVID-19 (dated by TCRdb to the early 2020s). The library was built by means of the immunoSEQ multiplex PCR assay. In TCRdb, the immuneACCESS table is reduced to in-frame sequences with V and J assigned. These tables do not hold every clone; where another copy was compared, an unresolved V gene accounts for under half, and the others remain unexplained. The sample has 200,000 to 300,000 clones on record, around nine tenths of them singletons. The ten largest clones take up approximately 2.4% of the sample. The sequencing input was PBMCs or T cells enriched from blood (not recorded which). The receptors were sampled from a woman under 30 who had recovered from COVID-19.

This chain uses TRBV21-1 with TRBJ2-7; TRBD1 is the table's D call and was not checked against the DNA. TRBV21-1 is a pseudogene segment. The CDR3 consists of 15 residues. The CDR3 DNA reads TGTGCCAGCAGCAAAGAGGCAGGGACAATTTACGAGCAGTACTTC. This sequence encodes CASSKEAGTIYEQYF.

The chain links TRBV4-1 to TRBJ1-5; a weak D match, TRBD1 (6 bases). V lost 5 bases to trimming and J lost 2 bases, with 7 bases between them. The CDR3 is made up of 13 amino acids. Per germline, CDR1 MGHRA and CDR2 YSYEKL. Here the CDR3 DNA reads TGCGCCAGCAGCTACAGGGGCAATCAGCCCCAGCATTTT. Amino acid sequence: CASSYRGNQPQHF.

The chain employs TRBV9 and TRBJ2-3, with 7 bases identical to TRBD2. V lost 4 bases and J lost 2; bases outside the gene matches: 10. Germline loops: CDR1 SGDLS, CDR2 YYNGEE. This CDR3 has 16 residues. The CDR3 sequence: CASSSGGSGDTDTQYF. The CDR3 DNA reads TGTGCCAGCAGCTCAGGCGGGAGTGGGGACACAGATACGCAGTATTTT.

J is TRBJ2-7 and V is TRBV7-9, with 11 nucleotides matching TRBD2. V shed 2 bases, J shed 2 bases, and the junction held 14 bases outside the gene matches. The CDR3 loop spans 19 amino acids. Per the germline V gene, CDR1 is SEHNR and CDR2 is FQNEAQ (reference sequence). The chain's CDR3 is CASSLRGSSGGTPTYEQYF. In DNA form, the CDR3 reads TGTGCCAGCAGCTTACGAGGGTCTAGCGGGGGGACTCCTACCTACGAGCAGTACTTC.

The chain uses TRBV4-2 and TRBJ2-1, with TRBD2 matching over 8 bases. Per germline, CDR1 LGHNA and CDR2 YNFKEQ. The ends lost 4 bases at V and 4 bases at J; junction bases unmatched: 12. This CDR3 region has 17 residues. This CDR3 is CASSRIAGRDMYNEQFF. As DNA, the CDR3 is TGTGCCAGCAGCCGAATAGCGGGAAGGGATATGTACAATGAGCAGTTCTTC.

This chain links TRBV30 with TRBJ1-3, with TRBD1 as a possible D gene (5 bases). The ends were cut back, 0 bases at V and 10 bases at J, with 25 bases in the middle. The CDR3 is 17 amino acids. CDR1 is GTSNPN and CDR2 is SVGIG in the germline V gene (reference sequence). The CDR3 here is CAWSVIGREYSGGTIYF. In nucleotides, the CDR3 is TGTGCCTGGAGTGTAATCGGCAGGGAATACTCTGGAGGGACCATATATTTT.

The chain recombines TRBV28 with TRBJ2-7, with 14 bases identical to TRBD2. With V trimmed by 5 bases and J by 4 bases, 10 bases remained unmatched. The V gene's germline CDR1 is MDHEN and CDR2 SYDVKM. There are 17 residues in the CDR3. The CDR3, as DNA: TGTGCCAGCAGTCTCCCCGGACTAGCGGGAGGACGGTACGAGCAGTACTTC. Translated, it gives CASSLPGLAGGRYEQYF. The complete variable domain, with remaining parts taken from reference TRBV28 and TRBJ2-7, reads DVKVTQSSRYLVKRTGEKVFLECVQDMDHENMFWYRQDPGLGLRLIYFSYDVKMKEKGDIPEGYSVSREKKERFSLILESASTNQTSMYLCASSLPGLAGGRYEQYFGPGTRLTVT.

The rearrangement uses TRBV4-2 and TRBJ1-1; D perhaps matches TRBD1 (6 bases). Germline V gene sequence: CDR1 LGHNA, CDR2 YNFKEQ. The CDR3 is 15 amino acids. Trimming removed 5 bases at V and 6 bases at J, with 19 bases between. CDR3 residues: CASSSHREGGAEAFF. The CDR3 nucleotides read TGTGCCAGCAGCTCACACAGGGAAGGGGGAGCTGAAGCTTTCTTT.

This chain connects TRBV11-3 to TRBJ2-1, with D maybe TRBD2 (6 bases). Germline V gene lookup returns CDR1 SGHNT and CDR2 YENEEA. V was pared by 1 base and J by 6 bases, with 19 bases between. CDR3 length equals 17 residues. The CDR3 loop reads CASSLAGDVGLINEQFF. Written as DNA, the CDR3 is TGTGCCAGCAGCTTAGCCGGGGATGTGGGACTCATCAATGAGCAGTTCTTC.

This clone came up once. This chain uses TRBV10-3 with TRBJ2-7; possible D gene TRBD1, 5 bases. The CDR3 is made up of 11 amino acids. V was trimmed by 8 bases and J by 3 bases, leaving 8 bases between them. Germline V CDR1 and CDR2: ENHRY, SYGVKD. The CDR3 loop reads CAIGADYEQYF. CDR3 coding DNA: TGTGCCATCGGGGCTGACTACGAGCAGTACTTC.

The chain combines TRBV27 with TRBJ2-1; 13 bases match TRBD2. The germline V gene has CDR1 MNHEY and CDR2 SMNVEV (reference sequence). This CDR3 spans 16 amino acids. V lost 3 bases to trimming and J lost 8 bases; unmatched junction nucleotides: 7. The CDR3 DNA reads TGTGCCAGCAGTTTCTATCGGACTAGCGGGGGCCATGAGCAGTTCTTC. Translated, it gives CASSFYRTSGGHEQFF.

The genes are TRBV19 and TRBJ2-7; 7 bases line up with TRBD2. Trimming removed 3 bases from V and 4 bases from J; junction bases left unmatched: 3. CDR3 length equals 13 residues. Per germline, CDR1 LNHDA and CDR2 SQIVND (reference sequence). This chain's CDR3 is CASSMQLAYEQYF. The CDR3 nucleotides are TGTGCCAGTAGTATGCAACTAGCGTACGAGCAGTACTTC.

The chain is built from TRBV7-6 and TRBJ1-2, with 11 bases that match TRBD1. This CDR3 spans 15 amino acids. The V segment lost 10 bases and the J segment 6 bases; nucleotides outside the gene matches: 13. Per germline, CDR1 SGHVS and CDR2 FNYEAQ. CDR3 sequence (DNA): TGTGCCATCGGGACAGGGGGGGCGCGATTAGATGGCTACACCTTC. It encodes CAIGTGGARLDGYTF.

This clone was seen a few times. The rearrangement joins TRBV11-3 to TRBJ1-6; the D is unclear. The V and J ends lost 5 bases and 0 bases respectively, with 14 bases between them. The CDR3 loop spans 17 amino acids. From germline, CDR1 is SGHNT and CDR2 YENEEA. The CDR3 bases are TGTGCCAGCAGCCAAAGGAGTCTCAGCTCCTATAATTCACCCCTCCACTTT. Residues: CASSQRSLSSYNSPLHF.

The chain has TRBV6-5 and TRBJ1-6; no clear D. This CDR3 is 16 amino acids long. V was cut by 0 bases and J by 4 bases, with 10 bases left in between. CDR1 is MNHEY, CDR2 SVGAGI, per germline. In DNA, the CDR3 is TGTGCCAGCAGTTACTCGGCCGGAGAATATAATTCACCCCTCCACTTT. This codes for CASSYSAGEYNSPLHF.

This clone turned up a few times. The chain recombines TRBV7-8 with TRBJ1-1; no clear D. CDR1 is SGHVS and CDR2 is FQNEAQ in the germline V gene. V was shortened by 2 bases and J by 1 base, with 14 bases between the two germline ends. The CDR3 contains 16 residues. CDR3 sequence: CASSLLIAQANTEAFF. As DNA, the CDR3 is TGTGCCAGCAGCTTATTGATCGCGCAGGCGAACACTGAAGCTTTCTTT.

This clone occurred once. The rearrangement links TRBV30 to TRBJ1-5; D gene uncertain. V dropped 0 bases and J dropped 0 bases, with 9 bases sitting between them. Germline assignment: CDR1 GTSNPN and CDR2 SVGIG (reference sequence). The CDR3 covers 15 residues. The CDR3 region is CAWSVLGSSNQPQHF. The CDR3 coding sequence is TGTGCCTGGAGTGTACTCGGGAGTAGCAATCAGCCCCAGCATTTT.

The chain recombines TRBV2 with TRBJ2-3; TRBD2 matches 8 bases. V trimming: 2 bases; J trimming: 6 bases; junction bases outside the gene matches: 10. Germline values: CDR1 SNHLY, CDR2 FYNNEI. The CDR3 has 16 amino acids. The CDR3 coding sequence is TGTGCCAGCAGTGAAACAGAGCGGGGGCTCCCCGATACGCAGTATTTT. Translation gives CASSETERGLPDTQYF.